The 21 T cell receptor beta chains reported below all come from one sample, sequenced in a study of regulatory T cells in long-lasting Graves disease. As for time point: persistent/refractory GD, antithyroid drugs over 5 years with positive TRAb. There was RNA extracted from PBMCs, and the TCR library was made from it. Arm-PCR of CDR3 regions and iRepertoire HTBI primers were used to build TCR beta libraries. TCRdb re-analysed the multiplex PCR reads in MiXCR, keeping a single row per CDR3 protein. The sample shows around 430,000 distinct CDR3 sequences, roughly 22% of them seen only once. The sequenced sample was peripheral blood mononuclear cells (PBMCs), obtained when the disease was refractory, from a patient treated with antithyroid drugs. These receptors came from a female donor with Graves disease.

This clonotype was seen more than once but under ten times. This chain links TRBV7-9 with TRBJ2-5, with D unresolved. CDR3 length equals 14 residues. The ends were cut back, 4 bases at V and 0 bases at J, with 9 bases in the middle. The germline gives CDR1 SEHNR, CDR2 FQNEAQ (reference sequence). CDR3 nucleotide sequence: TGTGCCAGCAGCTGGCAAGGGTACCAAGAGACCCAGTACTTC. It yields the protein CASSWQGYQETQYF.

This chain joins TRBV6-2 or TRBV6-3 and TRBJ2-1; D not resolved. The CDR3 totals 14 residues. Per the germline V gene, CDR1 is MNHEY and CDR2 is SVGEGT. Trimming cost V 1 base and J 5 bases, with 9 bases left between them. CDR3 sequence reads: CASSYWGINNEQFF. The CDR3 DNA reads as TGTGCCAGCAGTTACTGGGGAATTAACAATGAGCAGTTCTTC.

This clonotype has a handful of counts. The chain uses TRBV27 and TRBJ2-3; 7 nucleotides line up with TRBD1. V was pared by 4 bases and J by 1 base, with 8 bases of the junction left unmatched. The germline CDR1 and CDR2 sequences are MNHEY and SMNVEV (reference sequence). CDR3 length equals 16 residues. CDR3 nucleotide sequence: TGTGCCAGCAGTTCGCAACCCCAGGGGGGCACAGATACGCAGTATTTT. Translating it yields CASSSQPQGGTDTQYF.

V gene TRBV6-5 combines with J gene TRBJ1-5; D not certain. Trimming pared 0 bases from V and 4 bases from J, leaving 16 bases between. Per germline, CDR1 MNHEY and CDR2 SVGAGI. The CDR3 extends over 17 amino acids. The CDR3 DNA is TGTGCCAGCAGTTACTCTACCCCGACCAGGTCGAATCAGCCCCAGCATTTT. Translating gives CASSYSTPTRSNQPQHF.

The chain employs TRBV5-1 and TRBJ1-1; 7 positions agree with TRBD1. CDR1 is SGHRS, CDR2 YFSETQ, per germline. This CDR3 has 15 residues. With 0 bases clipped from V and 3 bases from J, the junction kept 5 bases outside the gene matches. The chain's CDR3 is CASSLETGRYTEAFF. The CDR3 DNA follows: TGCGCCAGCAGCTTGGAGACAGGGAGGTACACTGAAGCTTTCTTT.

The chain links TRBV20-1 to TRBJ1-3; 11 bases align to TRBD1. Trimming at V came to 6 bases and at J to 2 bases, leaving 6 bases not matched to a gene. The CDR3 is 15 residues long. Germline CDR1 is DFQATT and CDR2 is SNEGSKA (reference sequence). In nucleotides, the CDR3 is TGCAGTGCAACCCAGGGACAGGGGGCTGGAAACACCATATATTTT. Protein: CSATQGQGAGNTIYF.

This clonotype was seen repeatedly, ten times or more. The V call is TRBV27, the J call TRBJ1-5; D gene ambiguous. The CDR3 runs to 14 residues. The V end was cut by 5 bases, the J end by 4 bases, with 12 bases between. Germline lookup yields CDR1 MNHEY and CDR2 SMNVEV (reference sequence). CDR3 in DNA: TGTGCCAGCAGTCCGACGGAGTGGAATCAGCCCCAGCATTTT. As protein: CASSPTEWNQPQHF.

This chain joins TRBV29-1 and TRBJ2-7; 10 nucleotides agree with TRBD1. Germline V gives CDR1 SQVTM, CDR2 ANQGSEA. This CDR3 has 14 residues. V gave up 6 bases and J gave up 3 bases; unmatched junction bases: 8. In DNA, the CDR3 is TGCAGCGTGGGGGACAGGGGCGGGGACTACGAGCAGTACTTC. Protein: CSVGDRGGDYEQYF.

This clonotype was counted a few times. This CDR3 reads CASSQHPVVAGGSYEQYF. The CDR3 DNA reads TGCGCCAGCAGCCAACACCCGGTGGTAGCGGGGGGCTCCTACGAGCAGTACTTC. The chain has TRBV4-3 and TRBJ2-7; TRBD2 matches 10 bases. The CDR3 has 18 residues. The trim removed 2 bases at V and 0 bases at J, leaving 10 bases unmatched. From germline, CDR1 is LGHNA and CDR2 YSLEER.

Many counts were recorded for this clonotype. The CDR3 sequence: CASSSQDAQPQHF. CDR3 nucleotide sequence: TGTGCCAGCAGTTCACAGGATGCTCAGCCCCAGCATTTT. This chain joins TRBV28 and TRBJ1-5; tentatively, D is TRBD1 (5 bases). Trimming cost V 4 bases and J 6 bases, with 10 bases left between them. In germline, CDR1 is MDHEN, CDR2 SYDVKM. This CDR3 is 13 amino acids long.

The CDR3 nucleotides are TGTGCCAGCAGCCAAGATCTTACGGAACCCTACTACGAGCAGTACTTC. Its protein product is CASSQDLTEPYYEQYF. The rearrangement links TRBV14 to TRBJ2-7; unclear D gene. The germline V gene encodes CDR1 SGHDN and CDR2 FVKESK. Trimming left V 0 bases short and J 3 bases short, with 15 bases between. This CDR3 has 16 amino acids.

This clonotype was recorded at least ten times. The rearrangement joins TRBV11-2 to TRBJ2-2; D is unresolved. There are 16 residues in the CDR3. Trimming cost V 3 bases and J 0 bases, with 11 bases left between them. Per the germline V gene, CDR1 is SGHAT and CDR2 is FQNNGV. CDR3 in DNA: TGTGCCAGCAGCTTCCAGCCGTTCGCGAACACCGGGGAGCTGTTTTTT. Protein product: CASSFQPFANTGELFF.

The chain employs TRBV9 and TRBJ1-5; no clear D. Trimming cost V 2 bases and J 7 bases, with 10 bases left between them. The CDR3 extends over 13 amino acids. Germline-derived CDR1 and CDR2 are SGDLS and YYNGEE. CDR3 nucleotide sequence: TGTGCCAGCAGCGTTAGAGGGAACCAGCCCCAGCATTTT. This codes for CASSVRGNQPQHF.

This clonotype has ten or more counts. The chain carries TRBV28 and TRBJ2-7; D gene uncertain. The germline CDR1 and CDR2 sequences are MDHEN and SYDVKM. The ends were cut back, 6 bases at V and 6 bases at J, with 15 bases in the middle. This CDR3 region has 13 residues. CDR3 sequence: CASSDLIIGEQYF. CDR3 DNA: TGTGCCAGCAGCGACCTTATTATCGGCGAGCAGTACTTC.

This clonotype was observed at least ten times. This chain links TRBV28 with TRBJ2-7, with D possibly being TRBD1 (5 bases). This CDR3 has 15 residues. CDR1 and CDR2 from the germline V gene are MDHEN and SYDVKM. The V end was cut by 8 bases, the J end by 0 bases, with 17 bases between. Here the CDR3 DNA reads TGTGCCAGCCGTCGACAGTTCTCCATCTCCTACGAGCAGTACTTC. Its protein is CASRRQFSISYEQYF.

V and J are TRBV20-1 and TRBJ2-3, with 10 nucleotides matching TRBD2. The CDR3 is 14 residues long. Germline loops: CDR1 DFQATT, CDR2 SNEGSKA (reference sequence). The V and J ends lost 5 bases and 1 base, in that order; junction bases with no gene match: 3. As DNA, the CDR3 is TGCAGTGCTGTAGGGACTAGCGGCACAGATACGCAGTATTTT. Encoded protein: CSAVGTSGTDTQYF.

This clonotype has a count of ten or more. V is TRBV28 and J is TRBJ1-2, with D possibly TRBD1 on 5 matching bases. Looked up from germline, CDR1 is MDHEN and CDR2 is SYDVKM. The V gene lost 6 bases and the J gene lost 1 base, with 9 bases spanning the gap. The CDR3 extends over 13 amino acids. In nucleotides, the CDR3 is TGTGCCAGCAGGGGGACGGGTAACTATGGCTACACCTTC. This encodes CASRGTGNYGYTF.

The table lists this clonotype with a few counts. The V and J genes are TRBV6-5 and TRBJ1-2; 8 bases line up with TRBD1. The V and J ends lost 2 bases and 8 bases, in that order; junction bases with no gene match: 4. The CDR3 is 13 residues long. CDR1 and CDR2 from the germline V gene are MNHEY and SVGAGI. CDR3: CASSYDRGEGYTF. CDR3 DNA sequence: TGTGCCAGCAGTTACGACAGGGGAGAAGGCTACACCTTC.

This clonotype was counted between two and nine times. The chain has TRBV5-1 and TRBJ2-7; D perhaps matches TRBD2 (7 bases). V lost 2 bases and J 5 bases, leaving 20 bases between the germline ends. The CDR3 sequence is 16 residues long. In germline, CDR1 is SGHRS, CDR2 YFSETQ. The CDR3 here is CASSFGGARSWDEQYF. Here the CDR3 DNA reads TGCGCCAGCAGCTTTGGGGGGGCCAGATCTTGGGACGAGCAGTACTTC.

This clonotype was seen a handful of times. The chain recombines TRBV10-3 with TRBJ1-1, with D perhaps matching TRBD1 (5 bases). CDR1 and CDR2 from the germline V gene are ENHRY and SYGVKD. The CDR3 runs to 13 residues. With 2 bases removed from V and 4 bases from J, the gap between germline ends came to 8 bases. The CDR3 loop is CAISEGGGTEAFF. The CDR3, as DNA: TGTGCCATCAGTGAGGGGGGGGGCACTGAAGCTTTCTTT.

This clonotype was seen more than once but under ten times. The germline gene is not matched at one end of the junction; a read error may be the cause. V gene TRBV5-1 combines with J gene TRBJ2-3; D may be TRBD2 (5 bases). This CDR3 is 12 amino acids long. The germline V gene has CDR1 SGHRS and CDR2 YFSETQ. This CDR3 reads CASSEEGDTQYF. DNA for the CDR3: TGTGCCAGCAGTGAAGAGGGAGATACGCAGTATTTT.